The T cell receptor beta chain under discussion was sequenced for a study of T cell responses to AZD1222 COVID-19 vaccine (dated by TCRdb to 2020 to 2023). In terms of the full investigation: A total of 240 or so trial participants underwent TCR sequencing, of whom about 210 had received two doses of AZD1222 and roughly 26 had received two doses of the MenACWY control vaccine. Trial participants were enrolled by age into 18-55, 56-69 and 70-plus year subgroups, with around 150, 28 and 57 TCR-sequenced participants respectively.

What this sample's time point label stands for: baseline before first vaccination. Reading the label with the study, this specimen's treatment or condition is: meningococcal conjugate vaccine given as trial control. Vaccinee samples were obtained from the UK trials COV001 and COV002, which included a single-blind randomized controlled phase 2/3 trial of AZD1222 (ChAdOx1 nCoV-19) in healthy adults. For TCRbeta chain sequencing, PBMC samples from trial participants were taken at day 0 and at day 28 after the second dose. The study at large found these results: Spike-specific TCR breadth and depth rose significantly after two AZD1222 doses compared with day 0 and with MenACWY recipients. Epitopes outside the regions mutated in the B.1.351 and B.1.1.7 variants were reportedly recognized by nearly half of the unique spike-specific TCRs. Only a handful of AZD1222 recipients were SARS-CoV-2 seropositive at baseline, limiting conclusions about previously exposed vaccinees. No day 14 peak-response samples were available, so repertoires were characterized only after the peak T cell response. The 56-69-year group was small, and its depth increase did not reach significance, likely because of low power. Vaccine-associated CD4 TCRs spanned the whole spike protein, with dominant responses in regions 160-218 and 743-854. Most participants were white British and females outnumbered males, and the authors suggested that clonal diversity may have been underestimated.

Trimming accounts for 8 bases at V and 2 bases at J, while the number of junction bases matched to no gene is 17. CDR1 and CDR2, looked up from the germline V gene (reference sequence), are MNHEY and SMNVEV. The CDR3 covers 19 residues, taking in both the cysteine and the phenylalanine. Left in the record is the CDR3 DNA by itself, 57 bases read in frame from the first base. Turning to this clone: The antigen it binds to is not known. Base qualities are not at hand, and no much larger clone is one base apart.

The CDR3 regions of human TCRbeta chains were subjected to immunosequencing. The authors' analysis ran thus. TCRs in the repertoires were matched against a reference library of SARS-CoV-2-specific TCRs that had been generated with the MIRA antigen-specificity platform. Breadth meant the fraction of unique TCRs that were SARS-CoV-2-associated, whereas depth meant the fraction of total T cells that were SARS-CoV-2-associated. Using the MIRA data, each spike-specific TCR was mapped to the spike region that the TCR reacts to and placed in a CD4 or CD8 class. Log10-transformed breadth and depth values were compared by one-way ANOVA with Sidak's multiple comparisons tests. TCRdb mirrors the immuneACCESS table, restricted to in-frame sequences. Some clones are absent from its copies; in checked studies, under half trace to an unresolved V gene, and the reason for the others is unknown. D and trimming come from the DNA, and the V and J calls and clone size come from that table. This sample lists 160,000 or so clones; around 90% were detected once. The ten biggest clones cover around 4.4% of the sample.

This TCR came from an adult in good health. Source: peripheral blood, taken on day 0 of MenACWY control vaccination. This chain is built from TRBV27 and TRBJ2-6; 8 middle bases align to TRBD1. The CDR3 protein: CASSNRSRDRFTGANVLTF. At the DNA level, the sequence is TGTGCCAGCTCCAACAGATCCCGGGACAGGTTCACTGGGGCCAACGTCCTGACTTTC.